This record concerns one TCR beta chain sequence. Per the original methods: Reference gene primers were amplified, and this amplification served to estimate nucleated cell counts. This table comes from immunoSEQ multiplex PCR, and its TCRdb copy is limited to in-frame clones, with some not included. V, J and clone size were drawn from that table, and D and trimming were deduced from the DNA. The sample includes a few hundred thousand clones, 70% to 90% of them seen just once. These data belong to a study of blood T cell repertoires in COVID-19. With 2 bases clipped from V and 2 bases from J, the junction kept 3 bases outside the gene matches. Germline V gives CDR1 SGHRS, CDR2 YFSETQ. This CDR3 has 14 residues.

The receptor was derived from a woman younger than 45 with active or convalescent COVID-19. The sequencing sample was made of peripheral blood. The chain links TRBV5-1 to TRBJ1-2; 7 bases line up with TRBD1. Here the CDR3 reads CASSLRGLNYGYTF. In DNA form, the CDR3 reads TGCGCCAGCAGCTTAAGGGGGCTGAACTATGGCTACACCTTC.